This TCR beta chain was captured in a study of blood T cell repertoires in COVID-19. Study as a whole: Donors in the United States, Italy and Spain gave samples during acute or convalescent COVID-19. PBMCs, B-cell-depleted T cells, or T cells were the source of the cDNA or gDNA that made up the material.

Germline V gives CDR1 SGHAT, CDR2 FQNNGV. This CDR3 region has 16 residues. V gave up 3 bases and J gave up 0 bases; unmatched junction bases: 6. This clone was counted a single time. Repertoires were generated with immunoSEQ multiplex PCR, while TCRdb's copy carries only in-frame clones and drops some. The profile shows approximately 69,000 clones, 90% of them singletons. Sequencing used peripheral blood. This clonotype originated in a man aged 45 to 65 with acute or convalescent COVID-19. The rearrangement links TRBV11-2 to TRBJ2-7; 9 nucleotides agree with TRBD1. This CDR3 reads CASSFGTGLGSYEQYF. As DNA, the CDR3 is TGTGCCAGCAGCTTCGGGACAGGGCTGGGCTCCTACGAGCAGTACTTC.